This TCR beta chain stems from a study of shared clonotypes between healthy human individuals. Study-wide results and caveats: When naive CD4 clonotypes were compared across several donors, about 4.9% were shared. Among donors, the sharing of clonotypes was expected to be influenced by sequencing depth.

A note on this clone: Its antigen is as yet unknown.

The authors' processing: ImmunoSEQ output held junction-only sequences without quality scores, so filtering differed. TCRdb's table, derived via immunoSEQ multiplex PCR, lists solely in-frame clones and lacks some. V and J calls and clone size follow that table, whereas D and trimming were derived from the DNA. The sample lists over a million clones, more than 95% occurring once. This clonotype originated in a man aged 25 to 45 in good health. Sequencing was done on a sample of naive CD4+ T cells sorted from blood. Subset described: CD45RA+ positively selected.

In nucleotides, the CDR3 is TGTGCCAGCAGTCCGGGGGGGCGGCTGGGTCAGCCCCAGCATTTT. Translation: CASSPGGRLGQPQHF. V gene TRBV5-8 combines with J gene TRBJ1-5; weak D call: TRBD1 (6 bases). The germline V gene encodes CDR1 SGHTS and CDR2 YDEGEE. This CDR3 has 15 residues. V lost 5 bases, J lost 6 bases, and 18 bases lay in between.